These T cell receptor beta chains were read from a single sample in a study of T cell responses to AZD1222 COVID-19 vaccine. Sequencing was performed with immunoSEQ multiplex PCR; in TCRdb, only in-frame clones are kept and a portion is missing. Seen here are some 79,000 clones, around three quarters observed once, and the top ten hold around 45%. The specimen was peripheral blood, collected 28 days after the second AZD1222 dose. Receptors were obtained from an adult who received the AZD1222 COVID-19 vaccine. CDR3s include the opening cysteine and the closing phenylalanine or tryptophan. A D gene is named only where the DNA matches it firmly.

NA | TRBJ1-1 | TRBV4-2 | CASSLRLGNTEAFF
NA | TRBJ2-7 | TRBV27 | CASRPAGGGPNEQYF
NA | TRBJ2-1 | TRBV2 | CASSGAIDEQFF
NA | TRBJ2-1 | TRBV6-2/TRBV6-3 | CASSPHRGLDEQFF
NA | TRBJ1-1 | TRBV3-1/TRBV3-2 | CASSLGNTEAFF
TRBD1 | TRBJ2-7 | TRBV19 | CASSIRSGQGAGEQYF
NA | TRBJ1-1 | TRBV28 | CASITPPARGESEAFF
NA | TRBJ1-5 | TRBV19 | CASSNGQLSNQPQHF
TRBD2 | TRBJ2-1 | TRBV3-1/TRBV3-2 | CASSPGGGAEYNEQFF
NA | TRBJ2-2 | TRBV19 | CASNTGTPLLITGELFF
NA | TRBJ1-2 | TRBV7-9 | CASSLDSRKVYGYTF
NA | TRBJ1-6 | TRBV30 | CAWSVGSPLHF
TRBD2 | TRBJ2-3 | TRBV4-3 | CASSLLAGSSTDTQYF
NA | TRBJ2-7 | TRBV4-2 | CASSQEPTGHYEQYF
TRBD2 | TRBJ2-7 | TRBV9 | CASSATGTSGSRQYF
NA | TRBJ1-2 | TRBV13 | CASSREGGRGYGYTF
TRBD1 | TRBJ2-7 | TRBV27 | CASSSGQGADSYEQYF
TRBD1 | TRBJ1-5 | TRBV27 | CASSSYGQGAWPQHF
TRBD2 | TRBJ2-1 | TRBV6-6 | CASSYEGLAPPGEQFF
TRBD1 | TRBJ2-2 | TRBV11-2 | CASSLGTGQGKLFF
NA | TRBJ1-5 | TRBV19 | CASSRGMGQPQHF
NA | TRBJ1-4 | TRBV28 | CASSGLNEKLFF
NA | TRBJ2-1 | TRBV18 | CASSPPGRAIYNEQFF